This T cell receptor beta chain was documented in a study of graft-versus-host responses after intestinal transplantation. Study information: Transplants were multivisceral, liver-intestinal, or isolated intestinal. Every recipient had anti-thymocyte globulin induction and 3 to 4 years of tacrolimus plus steroids.

The study, taken as a whole, reports: The authors found GvH clones in recipient marrow, some appearing first in ileum or blood. Among circulating GvH clones, peak levels were associated with early post-transplant declines in HvG clones.

With regard to this clone: Its antigen is undetermined.

Repertoires were generated with immunoSEQ multiplex PCR, while TCRdb's copy carries only in-frame clones and drops some. The table has over 85,000 clones, 85% to 95% seen once; the top ten hold 0.45% to 0.6%. The length of the CDR3 is 18 residues. V gave up 0 bases and J gave up 0 bases, with 15 bases separating them. In germline, CDR1 is LGHNA, CDR2 YSLEER. This clonotype was obtained from a human donor who received an intestinal transplant. The chain uses TRBV4-3 and TRBJ2-1; D is possibly TRBD2 (6 bases). The sequencing used unstimulated CD8+ T cells sorted from spleen or lymph node cells, collected before intestinal transplant. Here the CDR3 DNA reads TGCGCCAGCAGCCAAGACCTCCGGGGGTTAAGCTCCTACAATGAGCAGTTCTTC. Translating gives CASSQDLRGLSSYNEQFF.